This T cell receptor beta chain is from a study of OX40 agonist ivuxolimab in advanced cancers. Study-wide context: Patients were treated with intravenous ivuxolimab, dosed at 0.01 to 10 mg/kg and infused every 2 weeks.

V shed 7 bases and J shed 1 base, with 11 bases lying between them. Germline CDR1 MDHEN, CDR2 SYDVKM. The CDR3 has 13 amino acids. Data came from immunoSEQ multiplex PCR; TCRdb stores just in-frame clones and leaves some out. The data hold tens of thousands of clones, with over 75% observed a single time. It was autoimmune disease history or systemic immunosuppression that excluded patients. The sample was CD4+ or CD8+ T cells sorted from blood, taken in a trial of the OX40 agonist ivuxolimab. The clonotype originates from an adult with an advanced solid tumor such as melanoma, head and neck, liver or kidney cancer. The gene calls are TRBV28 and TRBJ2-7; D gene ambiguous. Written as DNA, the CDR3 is TGTGCCAGCACCCTGACGGAATCCTACGAGCAGTACTTC. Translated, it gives CASTLTESYEQYF. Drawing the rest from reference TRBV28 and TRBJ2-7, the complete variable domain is DVKVTQSSRYLVKRTGEKVFLECVQDMDHENMFWYRQDPGLGLRLIYFSYDVKMKEKGDIPEGYSVSREKKERFSLILESASTNQTSMYLCASTLTESYEQYFGPGTRLTVT.